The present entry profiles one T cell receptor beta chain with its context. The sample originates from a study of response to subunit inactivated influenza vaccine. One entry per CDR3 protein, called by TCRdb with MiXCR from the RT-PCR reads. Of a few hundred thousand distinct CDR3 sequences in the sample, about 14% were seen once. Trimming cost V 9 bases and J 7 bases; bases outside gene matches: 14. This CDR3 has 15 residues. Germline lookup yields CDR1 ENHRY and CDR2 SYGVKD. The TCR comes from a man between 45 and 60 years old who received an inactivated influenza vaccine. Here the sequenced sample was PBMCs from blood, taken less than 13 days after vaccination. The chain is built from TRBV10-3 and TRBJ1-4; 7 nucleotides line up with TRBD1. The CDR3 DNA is TGTGCCATACGTTCCGGGACAGTGTCTTCTGAAAAACTGTTTTTT. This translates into CAIRSGTVSSEKLFF.